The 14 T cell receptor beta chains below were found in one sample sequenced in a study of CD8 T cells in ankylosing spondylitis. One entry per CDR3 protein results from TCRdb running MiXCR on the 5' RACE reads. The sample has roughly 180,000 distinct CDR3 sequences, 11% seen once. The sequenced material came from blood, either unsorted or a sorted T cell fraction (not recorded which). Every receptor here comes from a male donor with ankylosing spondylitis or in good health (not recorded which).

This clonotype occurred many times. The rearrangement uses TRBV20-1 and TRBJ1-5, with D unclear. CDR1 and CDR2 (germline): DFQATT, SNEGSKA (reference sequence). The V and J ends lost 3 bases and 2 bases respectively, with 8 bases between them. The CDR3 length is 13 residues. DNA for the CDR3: TGCAGTGCTAGGTTGCCGGGCAATCAGCCCCAGCATTTT. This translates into CSARLPGNQPQHF.

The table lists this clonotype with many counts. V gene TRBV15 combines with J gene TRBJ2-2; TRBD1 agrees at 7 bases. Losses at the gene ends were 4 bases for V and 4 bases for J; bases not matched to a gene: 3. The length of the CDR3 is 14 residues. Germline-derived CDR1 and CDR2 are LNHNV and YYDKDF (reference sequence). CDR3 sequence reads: CATSNRDSTGELFF. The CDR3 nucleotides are TGTGCCACCAGCAACCGGGACAGCACCGGGGAGCTGTTTTTT.

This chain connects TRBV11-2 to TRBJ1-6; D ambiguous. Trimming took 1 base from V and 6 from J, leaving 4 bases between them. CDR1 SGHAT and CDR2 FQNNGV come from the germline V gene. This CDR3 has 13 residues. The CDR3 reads CASSLGTNSPLHF. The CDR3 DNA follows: TGTGCCAGCAGCTTAGGGACTAATTCACCCCTCCACTTT.

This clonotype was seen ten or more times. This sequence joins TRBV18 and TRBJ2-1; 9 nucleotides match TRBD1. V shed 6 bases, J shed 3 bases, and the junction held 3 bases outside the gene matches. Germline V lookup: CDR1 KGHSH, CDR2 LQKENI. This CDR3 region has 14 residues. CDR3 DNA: TGTGCCAGCTCCGGGACAGGGTACTACAATGAGCAGTTCTTC. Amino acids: CASSGTGYYNEQFF.

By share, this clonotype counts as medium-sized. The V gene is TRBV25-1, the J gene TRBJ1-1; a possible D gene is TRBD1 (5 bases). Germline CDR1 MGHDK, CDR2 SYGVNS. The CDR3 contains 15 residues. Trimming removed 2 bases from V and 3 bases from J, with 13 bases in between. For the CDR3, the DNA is TGTGCCAGCAGTGAAACAGGCACGGGGGACACTGAAGCTTTCTTT. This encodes CASSETGTGDTEAFF.

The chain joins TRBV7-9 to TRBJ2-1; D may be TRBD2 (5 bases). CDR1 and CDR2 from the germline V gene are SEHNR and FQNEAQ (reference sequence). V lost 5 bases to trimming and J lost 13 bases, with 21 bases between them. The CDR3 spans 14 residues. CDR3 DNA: TGTGCCAGCAGCCCTTTGGACTTTACCCTACTTCAGTTCTTC. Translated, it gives CASSPLDFTLLQFF.

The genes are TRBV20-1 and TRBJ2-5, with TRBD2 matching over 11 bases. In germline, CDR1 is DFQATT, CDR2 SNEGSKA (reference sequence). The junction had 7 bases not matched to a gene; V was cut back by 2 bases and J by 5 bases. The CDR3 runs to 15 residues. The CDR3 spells CSARILAGAQETQYF. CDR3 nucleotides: TGCAGTGCTAGAATACTAGCGGGAGCACAGGAGACCCAGTACTTC.

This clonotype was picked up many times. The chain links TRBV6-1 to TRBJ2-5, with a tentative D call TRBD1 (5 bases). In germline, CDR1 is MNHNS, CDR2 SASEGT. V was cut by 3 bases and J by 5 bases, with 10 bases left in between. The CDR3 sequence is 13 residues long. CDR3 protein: CASSEQGWETQYF. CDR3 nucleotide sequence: TGTGCCAGCAGTGAGCAGGGCTGGGAGACCCAGTACTTC.

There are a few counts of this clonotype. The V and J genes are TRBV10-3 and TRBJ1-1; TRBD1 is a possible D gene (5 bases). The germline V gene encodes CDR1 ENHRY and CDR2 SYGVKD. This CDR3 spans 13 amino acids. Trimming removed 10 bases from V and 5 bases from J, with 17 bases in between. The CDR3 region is CATQEAGPTEAFF. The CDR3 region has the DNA TGTGCCACCCAAGAGGCAGGGCCAACTGAAGCTTTCTTT.

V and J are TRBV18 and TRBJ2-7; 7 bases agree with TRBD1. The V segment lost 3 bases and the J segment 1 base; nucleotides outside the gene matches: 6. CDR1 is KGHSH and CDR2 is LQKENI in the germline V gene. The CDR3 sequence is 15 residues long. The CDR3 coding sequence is TGTGCCAGCTCACCGGACAGGCCCAATTCCTACGAGCAGTACTTC. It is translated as CASSPDRPNSYEQYF.

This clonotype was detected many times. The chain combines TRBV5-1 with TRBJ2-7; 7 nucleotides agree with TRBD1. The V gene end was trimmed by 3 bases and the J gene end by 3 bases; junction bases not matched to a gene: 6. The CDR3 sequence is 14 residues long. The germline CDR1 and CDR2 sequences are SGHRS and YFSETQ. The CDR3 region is CASSSSGGIYEQYF. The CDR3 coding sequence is TGCGCCAGCAGCTCATCAGGGGGTATCTACGAGCAGTACTTC.

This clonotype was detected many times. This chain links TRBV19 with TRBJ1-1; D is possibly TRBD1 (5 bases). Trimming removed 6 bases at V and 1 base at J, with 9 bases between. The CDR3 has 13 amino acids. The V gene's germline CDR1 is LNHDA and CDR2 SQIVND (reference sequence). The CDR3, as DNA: TGTGCCAGTAGGTCGACAGCGAACACTGAAGCTTTCTTT. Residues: CASRSTANTEAFF.

CDR3 sequence: CARTWTGKKETQYF. The CDR3 DNA follows: TGTGCCAGGACCTGGACAGGGAAGAAGGAGACCCAGTACTTC. The rearrangement links TRBV28 to TRBJ2-5; 8 bases align to TRBD1. Germline values: CDR1 MDHEN, CDR2 SYDVKM. This CDR3 spans 14 amino acids. V lost 9 bases and J lost 5; bases outside the gene matches: 11.

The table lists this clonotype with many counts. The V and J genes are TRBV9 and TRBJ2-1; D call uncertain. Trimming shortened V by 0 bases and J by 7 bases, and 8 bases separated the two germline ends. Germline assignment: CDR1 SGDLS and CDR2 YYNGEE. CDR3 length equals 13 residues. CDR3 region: CASSVAGGNEQFF. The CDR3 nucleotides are TGTGCCAGCAGCGTAGCAGGTGGTAATGAGCAGTTCTTC.